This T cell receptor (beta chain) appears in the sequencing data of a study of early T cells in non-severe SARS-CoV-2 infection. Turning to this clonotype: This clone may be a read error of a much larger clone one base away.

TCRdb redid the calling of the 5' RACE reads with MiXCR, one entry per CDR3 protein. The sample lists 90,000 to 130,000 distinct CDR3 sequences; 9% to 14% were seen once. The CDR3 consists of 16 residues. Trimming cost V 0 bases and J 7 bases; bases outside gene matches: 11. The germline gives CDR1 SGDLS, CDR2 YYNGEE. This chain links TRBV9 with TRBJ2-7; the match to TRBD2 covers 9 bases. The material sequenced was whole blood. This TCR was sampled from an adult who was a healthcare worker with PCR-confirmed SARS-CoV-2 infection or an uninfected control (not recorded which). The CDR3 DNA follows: TGTGCCAGCAGCGTAGAAGCTAGCGGGGCCGCTCGGGAGCAGTACTTC. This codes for CASSVEASGAAREQYF.